This T cell receptor (beta chain) was captured by sequencing in a study of blood T cell repertoires in COVID-19 (TCRdb year 2020). Background for the entire study: Samples covering the acute and convalescent phases of COVID-19 were provided by collaborators in the United States, Italy and Spain. The prospective study material was composed of cDNA or gDNA derived from T cells, B-cell-depleted T cells, or PBMCs. Subjects who had been exposed to COVID-19, were actively infected with it, or had recovered from it provided the deeply sampled blood TCRbeta repertoires that made up the dataset. The repertoires were released in a freely available public database meant as a resource for research on the immune response to SARS-CoV-2. The samples were drawn from two sources: the first 160 participants of the ongoing ImmuneRACE study, and 950 to 1,500 subjects contributed by 6 global collaborators. Nearly every sample came with metadata listing a de-identified subject ID, COVID-19 status, age in years and sex. HLA class I and class II types, where available, came from metadata supplied by the sample provider rather than from assay-based typing.

Results the study describes overall, beyond this receptor: The amount of clinical and demographic metadata varied by source and participant and was provided uncurated.

In the prospective study, participants were about 18 to 95 years old, resided in about two dozen geographic areas of the United States, and were enrolled through a virtual design. In the prospective study, participants were assigned to cohorts based on the clinical history participants reported in a screening survey and a study questionnaire. In the prospective study, whole blood, serum and a nasopharyngeal or oropharyngeal swab were collected from each participant by mobile phlebotomists. Prospective study participants could optionally give additional blood draws and questionnaires over an approximately two-month period. Before DNA extraction, blood samples from the prospective study were shipped at room temperature or frozen. As encoded in the germline V gene, CDR1 is LGHNA while CDR2 is YSLEER. V lost 3 bases and J lost 1 base; the stretch between them is 11 bases long. Including the terminal cysteine and phenylalanine, the CDR3 comprises 15 residues. Only the CDR3 part of the read is kept: 45 bases, read in frame from the first base.

Note on this clone: This receptor's antigen is unknown. Base-call qualities are not available, and no considerably larger clone is one nucleotide away.

TCRbeta CDR3 regions were amplified from genomic DNA by means of the immunoSEQ Assay, a bias-controlled multiplex PCR. Per the original workflow: Nucleated cell counts per sample were estimated from amplification of reference gene primers within the assay. To quantify the absolute abundance of each unique TCRbeta CDR3 rearrangement, sequence reads were collapsed and filtered. For each sample, productive Simpson clonality was calculated as the square root of Simpson's diversity index across productive rearrangements. The table comes from immuneACCESS by way of TCRdb, which keeps in-frame sequences with V and J called. Part of the clones is missing from these tables; in studies checked, under half for an unresolved V gene and the rest for unknown reasons. The V and J calls and clone size are taken from that table; D and trimming were inferred from the DNA. Across this sample there are approximately 450,000 clones, with about 90% seen only once. Under 2.5% of the sample is held by the ten biggest clonotypes.

The sequenced sample was PBMCs or T cells enriched from blood (not recorded which). The clonotype was recovered from a woman aged 18 to 35 with acute COVID-19. The sequence joins TRBV4-3 to TRBJ2-3; no D gene call is confident. The DNA sequence follows: TGCGCCAGCAGCCAGCGCGAGTTTGGCACAGATACGCAGTATTTT. It is translated as CASSQREFGTDTQYF.